Shown below are 21 T cell receptor beta chains from a single sample sequenced in a study of blood T cell repertoires in COVID-19. TCRdb keeps only in-frame clones here, not all; method: immunoSEQ multiplex PCR. The sample carries 400,000 to 550,000 clones, 85% to 90% recorded once. Sequencing was performed on peripheral blood. The origin of the receptors is a woman aged 30 to 39 with acute or convalescent COVID-19.

The V call is TRBV6-5, the J call TRBJ1-1; possible D gene TRBD1, 5 bases. The CDR3 covers 10 residues. V lost 8 bases and J lost 10, with 11 bases in between. Germline CDR1 MNHEY, CDR2 SVGAGI. CDR3 in amino acids: CASFQGGAFF. CDR3 DNA sequence: TGTGCCAGCTTTCAGGGTGGAGCTTTCTTT.

This clone occurred a few times. The gene calls are TRBV21-1 and TRBJ2-5; the D call in the table, TRBD1, was not verified against the DNA. TRBV21-1 is an annotated pseudogene. This CDR3 is 16 amino acids long. The CDR3 coding sequence is TGTGCCAGCGCCTGGTGGACAGGGGGCTCCAAAGAGACCCAGTACTTC. It codes for CASAWWTGGSKETQYF.

As DNA, the CDR3 is TGTGCCTGGAGAGGGCCGGGCACCTCGGGGTCTGGCTACACCTTC. Translating it yields CAWRGPGTSGSGYTF. The V gene is TRBV30, the J gene TRBJ1-2; D gene unclear. This CDR3 comprises 15 residues. The germline V gene encodes CDR1 GTSNPN and CDR2 SVGIG (reference sequence). The V end was cut by 3 bases, the J end by 7 bases, with 21 bases between.

The V call is TRBV10-1, the J call TRBJ2-5; D is perhaps TRBD2 (6 bases). The CDR3 loop spans 14 amino acids. Trimming removed 6 bases at V and 3 bases at J, with 14 bases between. Germline V gene sequence: CDR1 WNHNN, CDR2 SYGVQD (reference sequence). For the CDR3, the DNA is TGCGCCAGCAGCTCCGGGACTCAGAAAGAGACCCAGTACTTC. Encoded protein: CASSSGTQKETQYF.

The V gene is TRBV24-1, the J gene TRBJ1-2; weak D call: TRBD1 (6 bases). CDR3 length: 14 amino acids. Germline V lookup: CDR1 KGHDR, CDR2 SFDVKD. V lost 9 bases to trimming and J lost 0 bases, with 13 bases between them. Written as DNA, the CDR3 is TGTGCCACCGGGCAGGACAGTCCTAACTATGGCTACACCTTC. It specifies CATGQDSPNYGYTF.

This chain joins TRBV29-1 and TRBJ1-2, with 8 bases identical to TRBD1. V gave up 5 bases and J gave up 4 bases; unmatched junction bases: 3. CDR3 size: 12 residues. Germline V gene lookup returns CDR1 SQVTM and CDR2 ANQGSEA. The DNA of the CDR3 is TGCAGCGTTATGGACAGGGCCTATGGCTACACCTTC. Its translation: CSVMDRAYGYTF. Drawing the rest from reference TRBV29-1 and TRBJ1-2, the complete variable domain is SAVISQKPSRDICQRGTSLTIQCQVDSQVTMMFWYRQQPGQSLTLIATANQGSEATYESGFVIDKFPISRPNLTFSTLTVSNMSPEDSSIYLCSVMDRAYGYTFGSGTRLTVV.

This clone was observed many times. The rearrangement joins TRBV5-1 to TRBJ2-2, with TRBD2 matching 8 bases. V trimming: 7 bases; J trimming: 2 bases; junction bases outside the gene matches: 7. Per germline, CDR1 SGHRS and CDR2 YFSETQ. The CDR3 is 15 amino acids. The CDR3 loop is CASSERGKNTGELFF. The DNA for the CDR3 is TGCGCCAGCTCCGAGCGGGGGAAAAACACCGGGGAGCTGTTTTTT.

The chain couples TRBV7-8 to TRBJ2-1; 8 bases match TRBD1. Germline V gene lookup returns CDR1 SGHVS and CDR2 FQNEAQ. Germline trimming cut 5 bases from V and 6 bases from J; bases unmatched to any gene: 3. This CDR3 is 13 amino acids long. The CDR3 spells CASSKTGVNEQFF. The CDR3 DNA reads TGTGCCAGCAGCAAGACAGGGGTCAATGAGCAGTTCTTC.

This clone was seen just once. The chain carries TRBV18 and TRBJ1-2; possibly TRBD1 for D (6 bases). The CDR3 sequence is 15 residues long. Trimming stripped 3 bases from V and 4 bases from J, with 15 bases between. Germline V CDR1 and CDR2: KGHSH, LQKENI. CDR3 protein: CASSPPDRPLYGYTF. CDR3 sequence (DNA): TGTGCCAGCTCACCGCCAGACAGGCCCCTCTATGGCTACACCTTC.

This clone occurred once. The chain carries TRBV6-1 and TRBJ1-1; 10 nucleotides match TRBD1. Germline CDR1 is MNHNS and CDR2 is SASEGT. V lost 3 bases to trimming and J lost 5 bases; unmatched junction nucleotides: 9. The CDR3 runs 16 residues. In DNA form, the CDR3 reads TGTGCCAGCAGTGACACCGGGACAGGGGTGGGGACTGAAGCTTTCTTT. It yields the protein CASSDTGTGVGTEAFF.

The V and J genes are TRBV2 and TRBJ2-4; 11 nucleotides line up with TRBD1. This CDR3 comprises 18 residues. CDR1 is SNHLY, CDR2 FYNNEI, per germline. Trimming at V came to 6 bases and at J to 1 base, leaving 11 bases not matched to a gene. CDR3 in amino acids: CASSRDRGSTRAKNIQYF. CDR3 DNA sequence: TGTGCCAGCAGCCGGGACAGGGGGTCAACGAGGGCCAAAAACATTCAGTACTTC.

The chain has TRBV12-3 or TRBV12-4 and TRBJ2-1; a possible D gene is TRBD2 (6 bases). The CDR3 is 13 amino acids. V lost 10 bases, J lost 0 bases, and 10 bases lay in between. CDR3 in amino acids: CAIRRDSYNEQFF. DNA for the CDR3: TGTGCCATCCGGAGGGACTCCTACAATGAGCAGTTCTTC.

The chain combines TRBV5-4 with TRBJ1-2, with 7 bases matching TRBD1. Germline V gene lookup returns CDR1 SGHNT and CDR2 YYREEE (reference sequence). The J segment lost 5 bases and the V segment lost 1 base, leaving 5 bases of the junction unmatched. This CDR3 has 14 amino acids. CDR3 protein: CASSLSTGTYGYTF. The CDR3 region has the DNA TGTGCCAGCAGCTTGTCGACAGGGACTTATGGCTACACCTTC.

This chain joins TRBV10-1 and TRBJ1-4; D gene unclear. Trimming took off 4 bases at V and 10 bases at J, with 13 bases between the two ends. The CDR3 is 13 residues long. Germline V gene lookup returns CDR1 WNHNN and CDR2 SYGVQD (reference sequence). The CDR3 DNA follows: TGCGCCAGCAGTGTCGGAGGAAACGGAAAACTGTTTTTT. It specifies CASSVGGNGKLFF.

The V gene is TRBV28, the J gene TRBJ2-7; D uncertain. The CDR3 spans 12 residues. V was trimmed by 7 bases and J by 3 bases, leaving 10 bases between them. Germline CDR1 and CDR2: MDHEN and SYDVKM. The DNA of the CDR3 is TGTGCCAGCACCACACAGTTCTACGAGCAGTACTTC. This sequence encodes CASTTQFYEQYF. Together with reference TRBV28 and TRBJ2-7, the CDR3 gives the full variable domain: DVKVTQSSRYLVKRTGEKVFLECVQDMDHENMFWYRQDPGLGLRLIYFSYDVKMKEKGDIPEGYSVSREKKERFSLILESASTNQTSMYLCASTTQFYEQYFGPGTRLTVT.

The chain is built from TRBV4-1 and TRBJ2-2, with a tentative D call TRBD1 (6 bases). This CDR3 has 15 amino acids. Germline CDR1 is MGHRA and CDR2 is YSYEKL. The V gene lost 1 base and the J gene lost 3 bases, with 9 bases spanning the gap. The CDR3 protein is CASSQAGAYTGELFF. CDR3 DNA sequence: TGCGCCAGCAGCCAAGCAGGGGCCTACACCGGGGAGCTGTTTTTT.

Notes on this clone: Other DNA sequences from this sample encode an identical CDR3 as well. The chain carries TRBV7-9 and TRBJ1-2, with D hard to call. From germline, CDR1 is SEHNR and CDR2 FQNEAQ (reference sequence). Trimming left V 1 base short and J 2 bases short, with 5 bases between. CDR3 size: 13 residues. Written as DNA, the CDR3 is TGTGCCAGCAGCTTAGGAGCAAACTATGGCTACACCTTC. Encoded protein: CASSLGANYGYTF.

This clone was observed a single time. The DNA of the CDR3 is TGTGCCAGCAGCAAAACCGGGGACAACAACTATGGCTACACCTTC. Translated: CASSKTGDNNYGYTF. This chain uses TRBV5-5 with TRBJ1-2; the D gene is possibly TRBD1 (6 bases). The V gene's germline CDR1 is SGHKS and CDR2 YYEKEE (reference sequence). The CDR3 consists of 15 residues. Trimming removed 4 bases from V and 2 bases from J, with 15 bases in between.

The chain couples TRBV9 to TRBJ1-6; D remains unclear. The CDR3 has 13 amino acids. V was shortened by 1 base and J by 8 bases, with 7 bases between the two germline ends. Germline V gene lookup returns CDR1 SGDLS and CDR2 YYNGEE. As DNA, the CDR3 is TGTGCCAGCAGCGTAAGCTACGATTCACCCCTCCACTTT. This gives the protein CASSVSYDSPLHF.

This clone was recorded once. This sequence joins TRBV7-9 and TRBJ1-3, with D unresolved. Deletions cut 6 bases from V and 1 base from J, with 13 bases between. The CDR3 runs to 15 residues. Germline V gene data show CDR1 as SEHNR and CDR2 as FQNEAQ (reference sequence). The CDR3 here is CASRYLAVSGNTIYF. CDR3 sequence (DNA): TGTGCCAGCAGGTATTTAGCGGTATCTGGAAACACCATATATTTT.

The genes are TRBV7-8 and TRBJ2-1; weak D call: TRBD1 (6 bases). The CDR3 runs to 14 residues. Per the germline V gene, CDR1 is SGHVS and CDR2 is FQNEAQ. V was shortened by 5 bases and J by 2 bases, with 10 bases between the two germline ends. The DNA of the CDR3 is TGTGCCAGCAGCCGGGACACAGCCTACAATGAGCAGTTCTTC. Encoded protein: CASSRDTAYNEQFF.